A selection of T cell receptor beta chains follows, all from one sample in a study of cytomegalovirus exposure and HLA in healthy donors. Only in-frame clones appear in the TCRdb table, and some are missing; sequencing was by immunoSEQ multiplex PCR. This repertoire shows approximately 160,000 clones, about 90% found once; its top ten account for around 3.1%. Sequencing input: PBMCs. The origin of the receptors is a woman aged 18-30 years in good health and CMV-seropositive. The CDR3 runs from the conserved cysteine through the conserved F or W. D genes are given only for firm matches. The size field is filled for only some rows; it gives once, few, many or a size class.

>TRBJ1-2|TRBD1|TRBV4-3|.
TGCGCCAGCAGCCAGATCAGGGGGGCTAACTATGGCTACACCTTC
CASSQIRGANYGYTF
>TRBJ1-6|.|TRBV6-5|once
TGTGCCAGCAGCCTGACAGGCCTCTATAATTCACCCCTCCACTTT
CASSLTGLYNSPLHF
>TRBJ2-1|TRBD2|TRBV15|.
TGTGCCACCAGCAGAGATCATACGGGGGGTGAGCAGTTCTTC
CATSRDHTGGEQFF
>TRBJ2-7|TRBD1|TRBV10-3|.
TGTGCCATCACCTCAGAACAGGGGGCGGGCTACGAGCAGTACTTC
CAITSEQGAGYEQYF
>TRBJ2-7|.|TRBV27|.
TGTGCCAGCAGTCTACAACTACGGGGGACAGCCGCGGGGGAGCAGTACTTC
CASSLQLRGTAAGEQYF
>TRBJ2-1|.|TRBV7-8|.
TGTGCCAGCAGCTCGTTAGCCAATGAGCAGTTCTTC
CASSSLANEQFF
>TRBJ2-3|TRBD2|TRBV9|.
TGTGCCAGCAGCGTAACACTAGCGGGAGTTGTGGGCACAGATACGCAGTATTTT
CASSVTLAGVVGTDTQYF
>TRBJ1-2|.|TRBV9|.
TGTGCCAGCAGCCCCCACGGTGATTATGGCTACACCTTC
CASSPHGDYGYTF
>TRBJ2-3|TRBD2|TRBV4-3|.
TGCGCCAGCAGCCGAGCGGGAGGGCCTTTTGAAGATACGCAGTATTTT
CASSRAGGPFEDTQYF
>TRBJ1-4|TRBD1|TRBV2|once
TGTGCCAGCAGTGGGATTTGGAGGGGGCGGACTAATGAAAAACTGTTTTTT
CASSGIWRGRTNEKLFF
>TRBJ2-5|TRBD2|TRBV5-6|.
TGTGCCAGCAGCCACGCGGTGGGGCGGGGGAGAGTGGAGACCCAGTACTTC
CASSHAVGRGRVETQYF
>TRBJ2-1|TRBD1|TRBV28|.
TGTGCCAGCAGCCTTGGACAGGGCGAGCAGTTCTTC
CASSLGQGEQFF
>TRBJ2-7|.|TRBV5-8|.
TGTGCCAGCGGACAGACAGGCGTCAACGAGCAGTACTTC
CASGQTGVNEQYF
>TRBJ1-2|.|TRBV19|.
TGTGCCAGTAGTCGAAACACTAACTATGGCTACACCTTC
CASSRNTNYGYTF
>TRBJ2-2|.|TRBV4-3|once
TGCGCCAGCAGCCAGTATACAGGGCGGATCGACACCGGGGAGCTGTTTTTT
CASSQYTGRIDTGELFF
>TRBJ1-3|TRBD1|TRBV5-1|.
TGCGCCAGCAGCTGGACAGGGGGAGGAAACACCATATATTTT
CASSWTGGGNTIYF
>TRBJ1-2|.|TRBV5-1|.
TGCGCCAGCAGCTTAAGGGGGTCTAACTATGGCTACACCTTC
CASSLRGSNYGYTF
>TRBJ2-5|TRBD2|TRBV7-3|.
TGTGCCAGCAGCCGCGGCCCTAGCGGGCCGTACCAAGAGACCCAGTACTTC
CASSRGPSGPYQETQYF
>TRBJ1-6|.|TRBV30|.
TGTGCCTACACAGGGTGGGATTCACCCCTCCACTTT
CAYTGWDSPLHF
>TRBJ1-2|.|TRBV6-5|.
TGTGCCAGCAGTTACAACGAGAGGGGGAAGAGGGGCTACACCTTC
CASSYNERGKRGYTF
>TRBJ2-3|.|TRBV19|.
TGTGCCAGTAGTTGGGCAGGGGAAGGCACAGATACGCAGTATTTT
CASSWAGEGTDTQYF
>TRBJ2-1|TRBD1|TRBV27|once
TGTGCCAGCAGACTGGGGACAGGGGCCTACAATGAGCAGTTCTTC
CASRLGTGAYNEQFF
>TRBJ1-1|TRBD1|TRBV19|.
TGTGCCAGTAGCCTCAGGGGGTGGATGAACACTGAAGCTTTCTTT
CASSLRGWMNTEAFF
>TRBJ2-1|TRBD2|TRBV19|.
TGTGCCAGTAGTGCCCTAGCGGGGGGAATTATAGAGTTCTTC
CASSALAGGIIEFF
>TRBJ1-2|.|TRBV7-9|.
TGTGCCAGCAGCTTAGCGGGCTTCGACGGTTCTAACTATGGCTACACCTTC
CASSLAGFDGSNYGYTF
>TRBJ2-5|TRBD1|TRBV6-1|.
TGTGCCAGCAGAAGACAGGGGGCGCGAGAGACCCAGTACTTC
CASRRQGARETQYF
>TRBJ1-2|TRBD1|TRBV9|.
TGTGCCAGCAGCGTAGTGCCCGGGACAGGGTATGGCTACACCTTC
CASSVVPGTGYGYTF
>TRBJ2-5|TRBD2|TRBV13|.
TGTGCCAGCAGGGCTGCTAGCGGTATCCAAGAGACCCAGTACTTC
CASRAASGIQETQYF
>TRBJ1-2|TRBD1|TRBV27|.
TGTGCCAGCAGTCCTCGGGGACAGGGGGCGAACTATGGCTACACCTTC
CASSPRGQGANYGYTF
>TRBJ2-1|TRBD2|TRBV7-9|.
TGTGCCAGCAGCCCTGGGAGGCTAGCGGCTTACAATGAGCAGTTCTTC
CASSPGRLAAYNEQFF
>TRBJ2-7|.|TRBV18|once
TGTGCCAGCTCAGGTTTCGGACTCACACCAGGGGCCTCCTACGAGCAGTACTTC
CASSGFGLTPGASYEQYF
>TRBJ2-7|.|TRBV5-4|many
TGTGCCAGCAGCTCGGCCGGGACAAGGTCCTACGAGCAGTACTTC
CASSSAGTRSYEQYF
>TRBJ2-7|TRBD2|TRBV7-8|.
TGTGCCAGCAGCTTAGCCACACTAGCGGGAGACGAGCAGTACTTC
CASSLATLAGDEQYF
>TRBJ1-4|.|TRBV4-1|.
TGCGCCAGCAGCCAAGATACAGCAGGGTTCGGTAATGAAAAACTGTTTTTT
CASSQDTAGFGNEKLFF
>TRBJ2-1|TRBD2|TRBV7-2|.
TGTGCCAGCAGCTTAGTAACTAGCGGGACCTCCTACAATGAGCAGTTCTTC
CASSLVTSGTSYNEQFF
>TRBJ2-4|.|TRBV4-1|.
TGCGCCAGCAGCCAATTCCAGACTAGTGTCGTCGCCAAAAACATTCAGTACTTC
CASSQFQTSVVAKNIQYF
>TRBJ2-3|TRBD2|TRBV28|.
TGTGCCAGCAGTGAGCAGGGAGCGGGGGTCTCTTTGTCAGATACGCAGTATTTT
CASSEQGAGVSLSDTQYF
>TRBJ1-5|TRBD1|TRBV18|few
TGTGCCAGCTCACCAGCCCGCACGGGACAGGGAGGGCAGCCCCAGCATTTT
CASSPARTGQGGQPQHF
>TRBJ2-3|TRBD2|TRBV2|.
TGTGCCGGCAAGGGCAAGCGGGGGCCAGATACGCAGTATTTT
CAGKGKRGPDTQYF
>TRBJ1-2|.|TRBV7-9|.
TGTGCCAGCAGCTTAGAAGGGGTATTAGGCTATGGCTACACCTTC
CASSLEGVLGYGYTF
>TRBJ2-7|TRBD1|TRBV5-1|.
TGCGCCAGCAGCACCAGCCGGACAGGGTCGTACGAGCAGTACTTC
CASSTSRTGSYEQYF
>TRBJ2-2|.|TRBV7-2|.
TGTGCCAGCAGCTTCGGACTCGACACCGGGGAGCTGTTTTTT
CASSFGLDTGELFF
>TRBJ2-2|.|TRBV5-6|.
TGTGCCAGCAGCCACACTAGGTCCCGCACCGGGGAGCTGTTTTTT
CASSHTRSRTGELFF
>TRBJ1-2|.|TRBV14|.
TGTGCCAGCAGCCAAGATGTGGGGGCGTACTATGGCTACACCTTC
CASSQDVGAYYGYTF
>TRBJ1-5|.|TRBV6-6|.
TGTGCCAGCAGTCTACAGGGTCCGGAGCCTCAGCCCCAGCATTTT
CASSLQGPEPQPQHF
>TRBJ1-4|TRBD1|TRBV28|.
TGTGCCAGCAGTTTCGGACAGGGGGACACGGGTGAAAAACTGTTTTTT
CASSFGQGDTGEKLFF
>TRBJ1-6|.|TRBV27|.
TGTGCCAGCAGTCGACGGCGGACAGTAACGGATTCACCCCTCCACTTT
CASSRRRTVTDSPLHF
>TRBJ1-2|.|TRBV18|few
TGTGCCAGCTCACCGGCGTCGCGGAACTATGGCTACACCTTC
CASSPASRNYGYTF
>TRBJ2-3|TRBD2|TRBV4-3|.
TGCGCCAGCAGCCAACACCTCCTAGCGGGAGGAGGCACAGATACGCAGTATTTT
CASSQHLLAGGGTDTQYF